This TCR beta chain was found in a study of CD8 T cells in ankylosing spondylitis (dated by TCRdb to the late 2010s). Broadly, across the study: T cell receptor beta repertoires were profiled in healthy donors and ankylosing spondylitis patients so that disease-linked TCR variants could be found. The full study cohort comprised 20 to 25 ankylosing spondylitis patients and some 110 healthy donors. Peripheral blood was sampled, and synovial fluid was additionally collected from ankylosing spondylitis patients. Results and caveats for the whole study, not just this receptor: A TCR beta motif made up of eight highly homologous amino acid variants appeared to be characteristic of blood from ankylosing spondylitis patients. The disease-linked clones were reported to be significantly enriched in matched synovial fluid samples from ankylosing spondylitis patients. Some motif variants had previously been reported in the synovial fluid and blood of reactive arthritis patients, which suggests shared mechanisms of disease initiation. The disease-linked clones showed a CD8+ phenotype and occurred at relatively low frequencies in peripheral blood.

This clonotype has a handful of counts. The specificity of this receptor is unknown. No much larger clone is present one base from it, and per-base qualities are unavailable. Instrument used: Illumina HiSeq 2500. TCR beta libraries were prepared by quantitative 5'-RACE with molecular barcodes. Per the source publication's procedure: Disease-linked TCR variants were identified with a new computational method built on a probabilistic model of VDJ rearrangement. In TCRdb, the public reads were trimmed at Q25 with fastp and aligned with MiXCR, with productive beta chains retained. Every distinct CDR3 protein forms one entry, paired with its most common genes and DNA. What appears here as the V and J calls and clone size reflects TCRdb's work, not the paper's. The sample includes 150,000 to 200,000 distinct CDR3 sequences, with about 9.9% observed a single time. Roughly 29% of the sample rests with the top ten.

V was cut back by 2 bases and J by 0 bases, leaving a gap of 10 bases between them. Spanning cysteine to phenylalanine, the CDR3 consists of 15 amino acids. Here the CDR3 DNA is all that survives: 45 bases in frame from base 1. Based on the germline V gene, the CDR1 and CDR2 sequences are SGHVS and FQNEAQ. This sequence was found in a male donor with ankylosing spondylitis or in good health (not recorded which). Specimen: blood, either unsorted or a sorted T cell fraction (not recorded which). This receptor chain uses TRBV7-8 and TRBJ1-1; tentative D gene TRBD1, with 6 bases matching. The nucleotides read TGTGCCAGCAGCTTAATCCAGGGGATGAACACTGAAGCTTTCTTT. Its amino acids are CASSLIQGMNTEAFF.